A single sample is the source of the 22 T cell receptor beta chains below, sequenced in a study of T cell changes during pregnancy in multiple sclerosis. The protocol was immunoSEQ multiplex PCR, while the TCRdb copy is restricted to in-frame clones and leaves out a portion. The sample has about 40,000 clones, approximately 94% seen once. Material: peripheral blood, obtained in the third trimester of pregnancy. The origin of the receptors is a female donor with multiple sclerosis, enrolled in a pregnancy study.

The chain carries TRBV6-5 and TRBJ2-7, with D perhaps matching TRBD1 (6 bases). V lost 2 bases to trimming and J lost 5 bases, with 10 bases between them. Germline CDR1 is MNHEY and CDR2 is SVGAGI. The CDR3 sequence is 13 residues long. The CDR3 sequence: CASSYRDRNEQYF. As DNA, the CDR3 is TGTGCCAGCAGTTACCGCGACAGGAACGAGCAGTACTTC.

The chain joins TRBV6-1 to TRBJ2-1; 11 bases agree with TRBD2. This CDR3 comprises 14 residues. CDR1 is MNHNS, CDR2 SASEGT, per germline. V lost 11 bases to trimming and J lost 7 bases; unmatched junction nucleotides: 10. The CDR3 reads CACQRLAGTNEQFF. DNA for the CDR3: TGTGCCTGCCAGAGACTAGCGGGGACGAATGAGCAGTTCTTC.

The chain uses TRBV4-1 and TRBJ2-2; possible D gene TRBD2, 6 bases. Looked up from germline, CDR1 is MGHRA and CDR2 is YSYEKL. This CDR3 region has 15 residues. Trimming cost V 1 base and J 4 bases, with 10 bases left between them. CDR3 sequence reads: CASSQGDLRTGELFF. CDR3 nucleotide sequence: TGCGCCAGCAGCCAAGGGGACTTGCGCACCGGGGAGCTGTTTTTT.

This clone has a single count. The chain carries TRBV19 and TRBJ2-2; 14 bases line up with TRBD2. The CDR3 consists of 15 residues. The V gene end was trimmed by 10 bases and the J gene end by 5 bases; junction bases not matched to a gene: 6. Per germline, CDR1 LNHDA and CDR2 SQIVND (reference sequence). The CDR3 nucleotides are TGTGCCACCTCAGGACTAGCGGGAGGTACCGGGGAGCTGTTTTTT. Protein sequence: CATSGLAGGTGELFF.

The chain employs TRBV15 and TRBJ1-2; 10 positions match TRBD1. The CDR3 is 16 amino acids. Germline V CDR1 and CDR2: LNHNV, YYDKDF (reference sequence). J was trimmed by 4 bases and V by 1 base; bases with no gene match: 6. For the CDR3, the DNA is TGTGCCACCAGCAGAGTCGGACAGGGGGGCCCCTATGGCTACACCTTC. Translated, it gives CATSRVGQGGPYGYTF.

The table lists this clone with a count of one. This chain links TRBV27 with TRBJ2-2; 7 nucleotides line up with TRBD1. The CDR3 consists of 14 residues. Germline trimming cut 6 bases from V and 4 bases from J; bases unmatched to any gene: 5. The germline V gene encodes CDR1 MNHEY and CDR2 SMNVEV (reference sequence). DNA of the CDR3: TGTGCCAGCAGGGCGCAGGGGGTCACCGGGGAGCTGTTTTTT. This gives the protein CASRAQGVTGELFF.

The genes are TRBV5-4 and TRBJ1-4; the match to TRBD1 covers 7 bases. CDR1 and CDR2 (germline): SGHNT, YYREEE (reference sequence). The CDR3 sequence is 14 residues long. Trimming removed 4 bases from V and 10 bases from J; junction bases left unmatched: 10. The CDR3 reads CASSLDRDGVKLFF. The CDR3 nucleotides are TGTGCCAGCAGCCTAGACAGGGACGGCGTAAAACTGTTTTTT. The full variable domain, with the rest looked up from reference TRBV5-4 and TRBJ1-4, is ETGVTQSPTHLIKTRGQQVTLRCSSQSGHNTVSWYQQALGQGPQFIFQYYREEENGRGNFPPRFSGLQFPNYSSELNVNALELDDSALYLCASSLDRDGVKLFFGSGTQLSVL.

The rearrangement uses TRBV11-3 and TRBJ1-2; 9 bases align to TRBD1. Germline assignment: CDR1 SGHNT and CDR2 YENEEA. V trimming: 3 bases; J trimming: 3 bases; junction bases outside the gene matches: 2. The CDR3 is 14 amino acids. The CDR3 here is CASSFGDRDYGYTF. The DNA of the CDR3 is TGTGCCAGCAGCTTCGGGGACAGGGACTATGGCTACACCTTC.

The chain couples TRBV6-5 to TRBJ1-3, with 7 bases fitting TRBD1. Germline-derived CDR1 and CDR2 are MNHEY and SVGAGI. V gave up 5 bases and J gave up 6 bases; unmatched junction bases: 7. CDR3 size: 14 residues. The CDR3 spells CASSEGGEENTIYF. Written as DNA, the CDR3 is TGTGCCAGCAGTGAAGGGGGCGAAGAAAACACCATATATTTT.

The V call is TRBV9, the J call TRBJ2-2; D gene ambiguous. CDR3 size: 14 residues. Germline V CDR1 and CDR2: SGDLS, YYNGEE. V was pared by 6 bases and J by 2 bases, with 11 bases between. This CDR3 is CASNRRLNTGELFF. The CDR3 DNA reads TGTGCCAGCAACAGACGGCTAAACACCGGGGAGCTGTTTTTT.

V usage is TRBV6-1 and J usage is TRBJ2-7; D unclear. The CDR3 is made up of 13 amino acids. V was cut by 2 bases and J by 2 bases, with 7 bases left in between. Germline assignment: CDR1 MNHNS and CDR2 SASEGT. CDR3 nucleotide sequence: TGTGCCAGCAGTGAACTATTCACCTACGAGCAGTACTTC. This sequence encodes CASSELFTYEQYF.

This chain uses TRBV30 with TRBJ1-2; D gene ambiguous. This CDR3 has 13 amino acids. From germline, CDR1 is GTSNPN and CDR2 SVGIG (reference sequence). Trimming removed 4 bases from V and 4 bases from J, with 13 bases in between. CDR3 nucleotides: TGTGCCTGGACTTGGGCAGGTGGCTATGGCTACACCTTC. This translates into CAWTWAGGYGYTF.

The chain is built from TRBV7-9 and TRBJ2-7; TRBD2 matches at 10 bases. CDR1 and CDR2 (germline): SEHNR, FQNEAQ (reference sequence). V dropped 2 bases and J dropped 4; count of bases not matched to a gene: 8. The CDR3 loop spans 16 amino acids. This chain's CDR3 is CASSLSPGTSVYEQYF. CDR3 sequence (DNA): TGTGCCAGCAGCTTATCCCCCGGGACTAGCGTGTACGAGCAGTACTTC.

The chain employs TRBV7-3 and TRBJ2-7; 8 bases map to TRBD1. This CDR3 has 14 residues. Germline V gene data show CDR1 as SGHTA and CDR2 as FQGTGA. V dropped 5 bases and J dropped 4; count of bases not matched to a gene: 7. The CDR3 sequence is CASSPGTGGYEQYF. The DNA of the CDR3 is TGTGCCAGCAGCCCCGGGACAGGCGGATACGAGCAGTACTTC.

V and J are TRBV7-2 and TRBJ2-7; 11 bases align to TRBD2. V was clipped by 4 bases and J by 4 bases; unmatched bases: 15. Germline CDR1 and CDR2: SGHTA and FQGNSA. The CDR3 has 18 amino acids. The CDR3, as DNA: TGTGCCAGCAGCTGGGGTGGTGGTAGCGGGGGGGGAATATACGAGCAGTACTTC. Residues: CASSWGGGSGGGIYEQYF.

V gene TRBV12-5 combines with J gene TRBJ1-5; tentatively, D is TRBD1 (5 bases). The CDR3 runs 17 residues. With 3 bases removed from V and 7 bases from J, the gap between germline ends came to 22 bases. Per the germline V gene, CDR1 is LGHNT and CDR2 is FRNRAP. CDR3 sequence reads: CASGLSGLGGWRQPQHF. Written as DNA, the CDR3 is TGTGCTAGTGGTTTATCAGGGTTGGGAGGGTGGCGCCAGCCCCAGCATTTT.

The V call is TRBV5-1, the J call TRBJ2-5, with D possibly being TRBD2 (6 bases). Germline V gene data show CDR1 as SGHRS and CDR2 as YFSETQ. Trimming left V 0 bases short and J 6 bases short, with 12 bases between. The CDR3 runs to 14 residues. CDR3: CASSLGGVEKTQYF. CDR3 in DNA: TGCGCCAGCAGCTTGGGGGGGGTCGAGAAGACCCAGTACTTC.

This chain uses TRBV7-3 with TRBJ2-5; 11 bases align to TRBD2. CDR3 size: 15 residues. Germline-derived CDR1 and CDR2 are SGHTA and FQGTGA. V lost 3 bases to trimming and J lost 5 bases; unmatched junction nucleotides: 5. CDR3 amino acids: CASSFSGGASETQYF. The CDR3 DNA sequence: TGTGCCAGCAGCTTTAGCGGGGGGGCCTCGGAGACCCAGTACTTC.

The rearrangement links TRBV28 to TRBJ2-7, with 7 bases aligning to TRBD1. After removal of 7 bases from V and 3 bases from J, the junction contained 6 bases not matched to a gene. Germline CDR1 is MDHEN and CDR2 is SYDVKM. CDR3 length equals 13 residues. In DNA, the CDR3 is TGTGCCAGCAAAGAAGGGACAGACTACGAGCAGTACTTC. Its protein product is CASKEGTDYEQYF.

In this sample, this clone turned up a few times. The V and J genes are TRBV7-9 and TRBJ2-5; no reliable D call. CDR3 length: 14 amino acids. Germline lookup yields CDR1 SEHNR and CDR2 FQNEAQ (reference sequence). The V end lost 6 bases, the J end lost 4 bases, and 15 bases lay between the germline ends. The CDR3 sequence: CASRLLEIRETQYF. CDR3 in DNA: TGTGCCAGCAGGCTCCTTGAGATTCGAGAGACCCAGTACTTC. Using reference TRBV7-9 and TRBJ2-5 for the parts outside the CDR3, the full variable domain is DTGVSQNPRHKITKRGQNVTFRCDPISEHNRLYWYRQTLGQGPEFLTYFQNEAQLEKSRLLSDRFSAERPKGSFSTLEIQRTEQGDSAMYLCASRLLEIRETQYFGPGTRLLVL.

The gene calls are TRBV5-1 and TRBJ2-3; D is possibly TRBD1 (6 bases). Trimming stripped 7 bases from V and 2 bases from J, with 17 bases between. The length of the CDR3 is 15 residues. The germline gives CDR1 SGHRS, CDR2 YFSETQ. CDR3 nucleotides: TGCGCCAGCTTCCCTCCTAGGGGGTACACAGATACGCAGTATTTT. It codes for CASFPPRGYTDTQYF.

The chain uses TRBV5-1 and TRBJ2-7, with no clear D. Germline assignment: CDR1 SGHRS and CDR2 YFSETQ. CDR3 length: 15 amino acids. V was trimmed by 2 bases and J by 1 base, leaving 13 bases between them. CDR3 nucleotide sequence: TGCGCCAGCAGCTTAGGTACAGAGCCTTCCTACGAGCAGTACTTC. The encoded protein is CASSLGTEPSYEQYF. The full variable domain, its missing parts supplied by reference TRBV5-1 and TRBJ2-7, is KAGVTQTPRYLIKTRGQQVTLSCSPISGHRSVSWYQQTPGQGLQFLFEYFSETQRNKGNFPGRFSGRQFSNSRSEMNVSTLELGDSALYLCASSLGTEPSYEQYFGPGTRLTVT.